Below, 21 T cell receptor beta chains from the same sample are listed, as sequenced in a study of OX40 agonist ivuxolimab in advanced cancers. The method was immunoSEQ multiplex PCR; TCRdb's version includes in-frame clones alone and lacks a portion of them. The table has about 70,000 clones, approximately 78% seen once. Here the sequenced sample was CD4+ or CD8+ T cells sorted from blood, taken in a trial of the OX40 agonist ivuxolimab. These receptors all stem from an adult with an advanced solid tumor such as melanoma, head and neck, liver or kidney cancer.

V gene TRBV5-1 combines with J gene TRBJ2-3; 7 positions match TRBD2. CDR1 and CDR2 from the germline V gene are SGHRS and YFSETQ. The length of the CDR3 is 14 residues. The trim removed 0 bases at V and 2 bases at J, leaving 0 bases unmatched. As DNA, the CDR3 is TGCGCCAGCAGCTTGGGGGACTACACAGATACGCAGTATTTT. Residues: CASSLGDYTDTQYF.

The CDR3 protein is CASSPGGNTEAFF. CDR3 nucleotide sequence: TGTGCCAGCTCACCTGGAGGGAACACTGAAGCTTTCTTT. The rearrangement uses TRBV18 and TRBJ1-1, with no clear D. The CDR3 extends over 13 amino acids. CDR1 and CDR2 from the germline V gene are KGHSH and LQKENI. Trimming shortened V by 3 bases and J by 1 base, and 6 bases separated the two germline ends.

This chain connects TRBV6-6 to TRBJ2-1; tentative D call: TRBD1 (5 bases). V lost 0 bases to trimming and J lost 10 bases, with 19 bases between them. The CDR3 loop spans 16 amino acids. Germline V gene lookup returns CDR1 MNHNY and CDR2 SVGAGI (reference sequence). The CDR3 nucleotides are TGTGCCAGCAGTTACTCTCGCCAGGGTACGAAGGTGGAGCAGTTCTTC. It specifies CASSYSRQGTKVEQFF.

J is TRBJ2-7 and V is TRBV5-1, with no clear D. V shed 1 base and J shed 6 bases, with 11 bases lying between them. Per the germline V gene, CDR1 is SGHRS and CDR2 is YFSETQ. The CDR3 loop spans 13 amino acids. This chain's CDR3 is CASSLFRAREQYF. The DNA of the CDR3 is TGCGCCAGCAGCTTGTTTAGGGCTCGCGAGCAGTACTTC.

J is TRBJ2-7 and V is TRBV6-6; D possibly corresponds to TRBD1 (5 bases). V lost 6 bases to trimming and J lost 2 bases, with 14 bases between them. Germline loops: CDR1 MNHNY, CDR2 SVGAGI (reference sequence). The CDR3 extends over 14 amino acids. Here the CDR3 DNA reads TGTGCCAGCAGGGGGCTCGGAAAAACCTACGAGCAGTACTTC. Protein sequence: CASRGLGKTYEQYF.

The chain employs TRBV18 and TRBJ1-5, with 10 bases identical to TRBD1. The CDR3 consists of 15 residues. Germline CDR1 is KGHSH and CDR2 is LQKENI. Unmatched junction bases numbered 5, after V lost 3 bases and J lost 6 bases. The CDR3 region has the DNA TGTGCCAGCTCACCCGGACAGGGGGGAGGTCAGCCCCAGCATTTT. This gives the protein CASSPGQGGGQPQHF.

The rearrangement uses TRBV10-2 and TRBJ1-6; D not resolved. CDR1 and CDR2 (germline): WSHSY, SAAADI. The CDR3 sequence is 14 residues long. V lost 11 bases, J lost 7 bases, and 18 bases lay in between. This chain's CDR3 is CAGIKEGGNSPLHF. CDR3 DNA sequence: TGCGCCGGCATCAAGGAGGGCGGGAATTCACCCCTCCACTTT.

The rearrangement links TRBV21-1 to TRBJ2-5; the table calls TRBD2, which could not be checked here. The DNA end is more similar to TRBJ2-7, so the J call may be wrong. TRBV21-1 is a documented pseudogene. There are 13 residues in the CDR3. CDR3 loop: CASSKMRECEQYF. In nucleotides, the CDR3 is TGTGCCAGCAGCAAAATGCGGGAGTGCGAGCAGTACTTC.

This clone was recorded a few times. This chain uses TRBV10-2 with TRBJ1-1; 8 bases line up with TRBD1. The CDR3 covers 13 residues. After removal of 3 bases from V and 5 bases from J, the junction contained 2 bases not matched to a gene. The germline V gene has CDR1 WSHSY and CDR2 SAAADI. CDR3: CASSEQGGTEAFF. As DNA, the CDR3 is TGCGCCAGCAGTGAACAGGGGGGAACTGAAGCTTTCTTT.

The chain links TRBV25-1 to TRBJ2-7; D not resolved. This CDR3 comprises 16 residues. Germline values: CDR1 MGHDK, CDR2 SYGVNS. V was pared by 7 bases and J by 7 bases, with 26 bases between. The CDR3 nucleotides are TGTGCCAGCAATCAAATGCCCCCGCGTTCTGGCCGGGAGCAGTACTTC. As protein: CASNQMPPRSGREQYF.

The genes are TRBV27 and TRBJ1-5; 8 bases agree with TRBD1. The CDR3 spans 18 residues. The germline CDR1 and CDR2 sequences are MNHEY and SMNVEV (reference sequence). With 5 bases clipped from V and 4 bases from J, the junction kept 16 bases outside the gene matches. Here the CDR3 reads CASSASKDLDRANQPQHF. CDR3 DNA sequence: TGTGCCAGCAGTGCCAGCAAAGACCTGGACAGGGCAAATCAGCCCCAGCATTTT.

The chain has TRBV6-6 and TRBJ1-2; D not certain. CDR1 and CDR2 (germline): MNHNY, SVGAGI (reference sequence). The CDR3 contains 12 residues. Between the trimmed V and J ends, which lost 10 bases and 4 bases, there was a span of 13 bases. The CDR3 DNA is TGTGCCACCAGACGTCTGGGCTATGGCTACACCTTC. Amino acid sequence: CATRRLGYGYTF.

The chain couples TRBV19 to TRBJ1-2; D ambiguous. Deletions cut 7 bases from V and 5 bases from J, with 14 bases between. The CDR3 is 13 residues long. Germline CDR1 and CDR2: LNHDA and SQIVND (reference sequence). CDR3 region: CASNSGTPYGYTF. CDR3 DNA sequence: TGTGCCAGTAATTCCGGAACCCCTTATGGCTACACCTTC.

This clone was detected only once. The V call is TRBV29-1, the J call TRBJ1-5; D might be TRBD1 (6 bases). Germline-derived CDR1 and CDR2 are SQVTM and ANQGSEA. The CDR3 is made up of 13 amino acids. V shed 6 bases and J shed 3 bases, with 12 bases lying between them. The CDR3 DNA follows: TGCAGCGTGGGTCAGGGGAACAATCAGCCCCAGCATTTT. It yields the protein CSVGQGNNQPQHF.

The rearrangement uses TRBV6-5 and TRBJ2-1, with 7 positions matching TRBD2. The V segment lost 7 bases and the J segment 10 bases; nucleotides outside the gene matches: 4. CDR1 and CDR2 from the germline V gene are MNHEY and SVGAGI. The CDR3 is 11 residues long. CDR3 protein: CASTRSGEQFF. In nucleotides, the CDR3 is TGTGCCAGCACCCGTAGCGGGGAGCAGTTCTTC.

This chain uses TRBV5-4 with TRBJ1-3; no clear D. V lost 4 bases and J lost 0, with 14 bases in between. The length of the CDR3 is 16 residues. The V gene's germline CDR1 is SGHNT and CDR2 YYREEE (reference sequence). The CDR3 nucleotides are TGTGCCAGCAGCCGCGAGGCGGCAGGCTCTGGAAACACCATATATTTT. Protein product: CASSREAAGSGNTIYF. Complete variable domain (other parts from reference TRBV5-4 and TRBJ1-3): ETGVTQSPTHLIKTRGQQVTLRCSSQSGHNTVSWYQQALGQGPQFIFQYYREEENGRGNFPPRFSGLQFPNYSSELNVNALELDDSALYLCASSREAAGSGNTIYFGEGSWLTVV.

This chain joins TRBV9 and TRBJ2-1; tentative D call: TRBD2 (6 bases). The germline V gene encodes CDR1 SGDLS and CDR2 YYNGEE. Trimming removed 0 bases from V and 8 bases from J, with 21 bases in between. The CDR3 sequence is 17 residues long. CDR3 sequence: CASSVGNLGGRRDEQFF. The CDR3 nucleotides read TGTGCCAGCAGCGTAGGAAATCTTGGGGGGAGAAGGGATGAGCAGTTCTTC.

The rearrangement joins TRBV27 to TRBJ2-2; D remains ambiguous. Trimming took off 6 bases at V and 7 bases at J, with 15 bases between the two ends. Germline V gene lookup returns CDR1 MNHEY and CDR2 SMNVEV (reference sequence). There are 14 residues in the CDR3. CDR3 in amino acids: CASRPGPLSGELFF. For the CDR3, the DNA is TGTGCCAGCAGGCCGGGCCCTTTGAGCGGGGAGCTGTTTTTT.

The chain combines TRBV5-1 with TRBJ2-1, with D perhaps being TRBD1 or TRBD2 (5 bases each). The V end lost 5 bases, the J end lost 13 bases, and 16 bases lay between the germline ends. This CDR3 spans 12 amino acids. Germline loops: CDR1 SGHRS, CDR2 YFSETQ. The CDR3 protein is CASSPGTPKQFF. DNA of the CDR3: TGCGCCAGCAGTCCGGGGACCCCGAAACAGTTCTTC.

CDR3 nucleotide sequence: TGCAGCGTTGAAGGATTGACAGGGGGCAGGGGCACTGAAGCTTTCTTT. This gives the protein CSVEGLTGGRGTEAFF. The chain employs TRBV29-1 and TRBJ1-1; 10 nucleotides line up with TRBD1. V gave up 1 base and J gave up 4 bases; unmatched junction bases: 9. This CDR3 is 16 amino acids long. CDR1 and CDR2 from the germline V gene are SQVTM and ANQGSEA. Together with reference TRBV29-1 and TRBJ1-1, the CDR3 gives the full variable domain: SAVISQKPSRDICQRGTSLTIQCQVDSQVTMMFWYRQQPGQSLTLIATANQGSEATYESGFVIDKFPISRPNLTFSTLTVSNMSPEDSSIYLCSVEGLTGGRGTEAFFGQGTRLTVV.

This clone was seen a handful of times. The chain recombines TRBV27 with TRBJ1-1; weak D call: TRBD1 (5 bases). Trimming stripped 4 bases from V and 5 bases from J, with 26 bases between. The CDR3 consists of 18 residues. Germline CDR1 and CDR2: MNHEY and SMNVEV (reference sequence). CDR3 sequence (DNA): TGTGCCAGCAGTTCCCTCCTAACCTGGACGGCAAAGGGGACTGAAGCTTTCTTT. Residues: CASSSLLTWTAKGTEAFF.